The next 15 T cell receptor beta chains were all read from a single sample in a study of blood T cell repertoires in COVID-19. Clones were read by immunoSEQ multiplex PCR, and TCRdb kept only the in-frame ones, dropping some. The data contain some 70,000 clones, 76% of them singletons. Input material: peripheral blood. Source of these receptors: a man aged 60-69 years with COVID-19, enrolled during active disease.

The DNA of the CDR3 is TGTGCCAGCAGCTTCCCCCCAGGGTTCGACTATGGCTACACCTTC. It translates to CASSFPPGFDYGYTF. The chain couples TRBV7-9 to TRBJ1-2; D possibly corresponds to TRBD1 (5 bases). CDR1 is SEHNR and CDR2 is FQNEAQ in the germline V gene (reference sequence). CDR3 length: 15 amino acids. V lost 3 bases, J lost 3 bases, and 14 bases lay in between.

The chain is built from TRBV3-1 (or the pseudogene TRBV3-2) and TRBJ2-7; 7 bases are shared with TRBD2. The CDR3 consists of 16 residues. V trimming: 0 bases; J trimming: 4 bases; junction bases outside the gene matches: 9. Per germline, CDR1 LGHDT and CDR2 YNNKEL (reference sequence). The CDR3 reads CASSQDQGGSAYEQYF. CDR3 DNA: TGTGCCAGCAGCCAAGATCAGGGCGGGAGCGCTTACGAGCAGTACTTC.

The chain uses TRBV28 and TRBJ1-4, with TRBD1 matching 7 bases. J was trimmed by 4 bases and V by 5 bases; bases with no gene match: 4. Germline values: CDR1 MDHEN, CDR2 SYDVKM. The CDR3 has 14 amino acids. CDR3 region: CASSKDRHNEKLFF. The CDR3 nucleotides are TGTGCCAGCAGTAAGGACAGGCATAATGAAAAACTGTTTTTT.

This clone has a handful of counts. The V call is TRBV4-1, the J call TRBJ2-3, with a weak D call TRBD2 (6 bases). Trimming stripped 1 base from V and 6 bases from J, with 8 bases between. This CDR3 spans 13 amino acids. The germline V gene encodes CDR1 MGHRA and CDR2 YSYEKL. The CDR3 DNA sequence: TGCGCCAGCAGCCAAGTTCGGGAGGATACGCAGTATTTT. Residues: CASSQVREDTQYF.

The chain recombines TRBV28 with TRBJ1-1; D may be TRBD1 (5 bases). V lost 2 bases and J 5 bases, leaving 9 bases between the germline ends. Germline values: CDR1 MDHEN, CDR2 SYDVKM. The CDR3 contains 13 residues. The CDR3 loop is CASSLIRGTEAFF. The CDR3 DNA sequence: TGTGCCAGCAGTTTAATCCGGGGGACTGAAGCTTTCTTT.

This chain's CDR3 is CASSFAGAGSEQFF. The CDR3 nucleotides read TGCGCCAGCAGCTTCGCGGGGGCTGGGAGTGAGCAGTTCTTC. This chain uses TRBV5-1 with TRBJ2-1, with D possibly TRBD2 on 7 matching bases. The CDR3 spans 14 residues. CDR1 SGHRS and CDR2 YFSETQ come from the germline V gene. V dropped 2 bases and J dropped 9 bases, with 15 bases sitting between them.

V and J are TRBV29-1 and TRBJ1-1; D may be TRBD1 (6 bases). Germline values: CDR1 SQVTM, CDR2 ANQGSEA. This CDR3 is 12 amino acids long. Trimming took 7 bases from V and 4 from J, leaving 13 bases between them. The CDR3 sequence: CSGQAMGTEAFF. The DNA for the CDR3 is TGCAGCGGACAGGCGATGGGCACTGAAGCTTTCTTT.

The chain has TRBV30 and TRBJ2-1; 8 bases line up with TRBD1. The CDR3 consists of 13 residues. Germline CDR1 GTSNPN, CDR2 SVGIG (reference sequence). J was trimmed by 2 bases and V by 4 bases; bases with no gene match: 1. The CDR3 loop reads CAWKDRAYNEQFF. DNA for the CDR3: TGTGCCTGGAAGGACAGGGCCTACAATGAGCAGTTCTTC.

This clone was seen a single time. V is TRBV5-6 and J is TRBJ2-5, with 7 nucleotides matching TRBD1. V gave up 0 bases and J gave up 5 bases; unmatched junction bases: 1. The CDR3 loop spans 13 amino acids. The germline gives CDR1 SGHDT, CDR2 YYEEEE. The CDR3 DNA is TGTGCCAGCAGCTTGGGCAGGGGGGAGACCCAGTACTTC. This sequence encodes CASSLGRGETQYF.

This clone was counted once. The V call is TRBV11-2, the J call TRBJ2-7, with 8 bases that match TRBD2. The germline V gene encodes CDR1 SGHAT and CDR2 FQNNGV. This CDR3 has 13 amino acids. V shed 5 bases and J 2 bases; nucleotides not matched to a gene: 2. CDR3 in DNA: TGTGCCAGCAGCCCCGGGGGGGCCTACGAGCAGTACTTC. This translates into CASSPGGAYEQYF.

This clone has more than one count but fewer than ten. The V call is TRBV18, the J call TRBJ1-2, with D hard to call. The V gene lost 3 bases and the J gene lost 3 bases, with 14 bases spanning the gap. CDR1 and CDR2 from the germline V gene are KGHSH and LQKENI. The length of the CDR3 is 15 residues. CDR3 residues: CASSPSLSGDYGYTF. In DNA form, the CDR3 reads TGTGCCAGCTCACCGTCCCTATCGGGAGACTATGGCTACACCTTC.

The J gene is TRBJ1-1, the V gene TRBV4-1, with D perhaps matching TRBD1 (5 bases). The germline V and J ends were trimmed by 0 bases and 1 base, with 12 bases remaining between them. The CDR3 consists of 16 residues. Germline assignment: CDR1 MGHRA and CDR2 YSYEKL. This chain's CDR3 is CASSQEAGGGNTEAFF. The DNA for the CDR3 is TGCGCCAGCAGCCAAGAAGCGGGGGGTGGGAACACTGAAGCTTTCTTT.

The chain recombines TRBV30 with TRBJ2-1; 9 bases map to TRBD1. This CDR3 is built from 15 residues. Germline V gene lookup returns CDR1 GTSNPN and CDR2 SVGIG (reference sequence). V was clipped by 5 bases and J by 10 bases; unmatched bases: 15. CDR3 coding DNA: TGTGCCTGGGGGCGGACAGGGGTTAAACGGGAGGAGCAGTTCTTC. It codes for CAWGRTGVKREEQFF.

Here the CDR3 reads CAISIPGHTYEQYF. The CDR3 DNA is TGTGCCATCAGCATCCCGGGACACACCTACGAGCAGTACTTC. The chain links TRBV10-3 to TRBJ2-7; possibly TRBD1 for D (6 bases). Germline CDR1 and CDR2: ENHRY and SYGVKD. Trimming removed 6 bases at V and 2 bases at J, with 14 bases between. There are 14 residues in the CDR3.

The genes are TRBV24-1 and TRBJ2-1; 11 positions match TRBD2. CDR1 KGHDR and CDR2 SFDVKD come from the germline V gene. V lost 4 bases and J lost 6; bases outside the gene matches: 1. The CDR3 runs to 14 residues. In nucleotides, the CDR3 is TGTGCCACCAGTGACACTAGCGGGAGCAATGAGCAGTTCTTC. This codes for CATSDTSGSNEQFF.